This TCR beta chain appears in the sequencing data of a study of OX40 agonist ivuxolimab in advanced cancers. In the study overall: Head and neck, renal cell, melanoma or hepatocellular carcinoma were the cancers that dose-escalation patients had. Checkpoint inhibitors had been given previously to roughly 40% of patients.

For this clone: Its antigen is unidentified.

Clones were read by immunoSEQ multiplex PCR, and TCRdb kept only the in-frame ones, dropping some. The sample has 30,000 to 45,000 clones, roughly nine tenths seen once. Study findings and constraints: Low normalized clonal expansion also occurred in some nonresponding patients.

This CDR3 is built from 12 residues. Between the trimmed V and J ends, which lost 3 bases and 5 bases, there was a span of 7 bases. Per germline, CDR1 SGHTA and CDR2 FQGNSA. Sequencing used CD4+ or CD8+ T cells sorted from blood, obtained in a trial of the OX40 agonist ivuxolimab. This clonotype was sampled from an adult with an advanced solid tumor such as melanoma, head and neck, liver or kidney cancer. This rearrangement joins TRBV7-2 to TRBJ1-1; D perhaps matches TRBD1 (6 bases). This CDR3 reads CASSFGQTEAFF. CDR3 coding DNA: TGTGCCAGCAGCTTCGGACAGACTGAAGCTTTCTTT.